The clone carrying this T cell receptor beta chain was observed a handful of times. Its antigen remains unidentified. Researchers ran the PCR with 60 Vbeta and 13 Jbeta primers. Libraries were prepared by immunoSEQ multiplex PCR; TCRdb keeps only in-frame clonotypes and omits some of them. The data show about 61,000 clones, with under 85% seen just once and 45% to 60% held by the top ten. The V gene end was trimmed by 6 bases and the J gene end by 3 bases; junction bases not matched to a gene: 7. Germline V gene sequence: CDR1 MDHEN, CDR2 SYDVKM. The length of the CDR3 is 15 residues. The data were taken from a study of cytomegalovirus exposure and HLA in healthy donors. Whole-study context: Unique TCRs numbering around 85 million, obtained from HLA-typed donors, made up an early data release.

General observations from the study: Most TCR beta V segments were productive about 87% or about 30% of the time in an earlier analysis. Later analysis indicated greater clonal expansion among HLA-associated TCR beta chains than among equally common other chains. A later analysis found common viral pathogens apparently linked to several of the most significant clusters.

The chain employs TRBV28 and TRBJ1-5; TRBD1 matches at 8 bases. Sequencing was performed on PBMCs. This receptor was taken from a man in his forties or fifties in good health and CMV-seropositive. CDR3 nucleotides: TGTGCCAGCAGGGCCAGACAGGGGTACAATCAGCCCCAGCATTTT. Residues: CASRARQGYNQPQHF.